Included here is one T cell receptor (beta chain) sequence, with context. These data belong to a study of T cells after yellow fever vaccination. Using its own MiXCR run on the 5' RACE reads, TCRdb lists one record per CDR3 protein. The sample lists roughly 500,000 distinct CDR3 sequences, 15% to 20% occurring once. Trimming removed 1 base at V and 6 bases at J, with 10 bases between. The CDR3 length is 13 residues. The sample consisted of PBMCs, taken 15 days after the yellow fever booster vaccination. The chain uses TRBV12-3 or TRBV12-4 and TRBJ2-7; the D is unclear. The receptor comes from a man aged 25-45 years who received the YFV17D yellow fever vaccine. The DNA for the CDR3 is TGTGCCAGCAGTTTAGGAAGCACTACCGAGCAGTACTTC. Translated, it gives CASSLGSTTEQYF.